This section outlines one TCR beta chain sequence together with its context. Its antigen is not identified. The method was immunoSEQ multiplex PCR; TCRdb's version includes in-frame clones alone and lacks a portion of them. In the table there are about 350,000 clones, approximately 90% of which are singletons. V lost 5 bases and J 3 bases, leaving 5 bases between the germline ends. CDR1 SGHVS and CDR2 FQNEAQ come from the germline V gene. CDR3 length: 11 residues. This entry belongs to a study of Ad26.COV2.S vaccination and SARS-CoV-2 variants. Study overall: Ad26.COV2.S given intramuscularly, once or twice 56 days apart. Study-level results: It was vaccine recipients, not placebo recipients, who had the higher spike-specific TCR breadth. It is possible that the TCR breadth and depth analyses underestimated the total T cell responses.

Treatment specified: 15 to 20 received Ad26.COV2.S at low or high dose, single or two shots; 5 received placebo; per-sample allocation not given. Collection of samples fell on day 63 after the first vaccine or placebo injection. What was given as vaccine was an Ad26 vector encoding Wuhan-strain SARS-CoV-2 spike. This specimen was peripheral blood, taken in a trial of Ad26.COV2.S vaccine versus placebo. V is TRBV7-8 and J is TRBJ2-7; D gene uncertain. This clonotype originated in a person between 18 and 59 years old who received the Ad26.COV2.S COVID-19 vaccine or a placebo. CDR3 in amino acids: CASSHVYEQYF. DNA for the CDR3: TGTGCCAGCAGCCACGTCTACGAGCAGTACTTC.